This is a list of T cell receptor beta chains from one sample in a study of T cell changes during pregnancy in multiple sclerosis. The table came from immunoSEQ multiplex PCR; TCRdb's copy has only in-frame clones and leaves some out. The sample includes around 100,000 clones, about 92% of them seen just once. Specimen: peripheral blood, collected in the second trimester of pregnancy. Receptor source: a female donor with multiple sclerosis, enrolled in a pregnancy study. The CDR3 runs from the conserved cysteine through the conserved F or W. D genes are given only for firm matches. Clone size is shown for a subset of rows, as once, few, many or a class of expanded clone.

CDR3	DNA	J	V	D	size
CASSMPLNRAPEQFF	TGTGCCAGTAGTATGCCCCTCAACAGGGCCCCTGAGCAGTTCTTC	TRBJ2-1	TRBV19	.	.
CASTTGLRETQYF	TGTGCCAGCACGACAGGGCTAAGAGAGACCCAGTACTTC	TRBJ2-5	TRBV6-1	TRBD1	.
CASSPGYYSTDTQYF	TGTGCCAGCAGTCCCGGGTACTACAGCACAGATACGCAGTATTTT	TRBJ2-3	TRBV28	.	.
CASSLTSGKSEQYF	TGCGCCAGCAGCTTGACTAGCGGGAAGAGTGAGCAGTACTTC	TRBJ2-7	TRBV5-1	TRBD2	.
CASSQFPVSGSPTDTQYF	TGTGCCAGCAGCCAATTTCCGGTTAGCGGGAGCCCCACAGATACGCAGTATTTT	TRBJ2-3	TRBV14	TRBD2	.
CAWKALPGEQFF	TGTGCCTGGAAGGCCCTCCCAGGGGAGCAGTTCTTC	TRBJ2-1	TRBV30	.	.
CASSDFIGQRTGNTIYF	TGTGCCAGCAGTGATTTCATTGGACAGCGGACTGGAAACACCATATATTTT	TRBJ1-3	TRBV6-1	.	.
CAWRGLVGAGELFF	TGTGCCTGGAGGGGACTAGTGGGGGCCGGGGAGCTGTTTTTT	TRBJ2-2	TRBV30	TRBD2	.
CASSRTGLTSYEQYF	TGTGCCAGCAGTAGGACAGGGCTAACCTCCTACGAGCAGTACTTC	TRBJ2-7	TRBV27	TRBD1	.
CASSPGHLGFSNQPQHF	TGTGCCAGCAGTCCGGGACACTTGGGGTTCAGCAATCAGCCCCAGCATTTT	TRBJ1-5	TRBV27	.	.
CASRPGVNTGTQYF	TGCGCCAGCAGGCCGGGAGTAAACACAGGTACGCAGTATTTT	TRBJ2-3	TRBV5-1	.	once
CASRTGTGNTGELFF	TGTGCCAGCAGGACCGGGACAGGGAACACCGGGGAGCTGTTTTTT	TRBJ2-2	TRBV5-6	TRBD1	.
CASSVLNSDTQYF	TGTGCCAGCAGTGTCCTCAACTCAGATACGCAGTATTTT	TRBJ2-3	TRBV28	.	.
CASSNVWDRGLAGANVLTF	TGTGCCAGCAGCAACGTTTGGGACAGGGGCTTGGCTGGGGCCAACGTCCTGACTTTC	TRBJ2-6	TRBV2	TRBD1	.
CASSYGASGRGEQFF	TGTGCCAGCAGTTACGGGGCTAGCGGGAGAGGAGAGCAGTTCTTC	TRBJ2-1	TRBV6-5	TRBD2	.
CAITPGAGLSHEQFF	TGTGCCATCACTCCCGGAGCGGGGCTAAGCCATGAGCAGTTCTTC	TRBJ2-1	TRBV10-3	TRBD2	.
CASSLERLTYEQYF	TGTGCCAGCAGCTTGGAAAGACTTACCTACGAGCAGTACTTC	TRBJ2-7	TRBV5-4	.	.
CASSQGLPNTEAFF	TGCGCCAGCAGCCAAGGTCTTCCGAACACTGAAGCTTTCTTT	TRBJ1-1	TRBV4-1	.	.
CASSKRGGYEQYF	TGTGCCAGCAGCAAAAGAGGGGGATACGAGCAGTACTTC	TRBJ2-7	TRBV9	.	.
CASSPKLQGYNSPLHF	TGTGCCAGCTCACCTAAGTTACAGGGGTACAATTCACCCCTCCACTTT	TRBJ1-6	TRBV18	TRBD1	.
CASSGLAGDTGELFF	TGTGCCAGCAGTGGACTAGCGGGAGACACCGGGGAGCTGTTTTTT	TRBJ2-2	TRBV6-1	TRBD2	.
CASSNSGTSSYEQYF	TGTGCCAGCAGTAACTCCGGGACTAGCTCCTACGAGCAGTACTTC	TRBJ2-7	TRBV27	TRBD2	.
CASSEISRPQARSRKEQYF	TGTGCCAGCAGTGAAATATCTCGACCCCAGGCCCGCTCTCGTAAAGAGCAGTACTTC	TRBJ2-7	TRBV6-1	.	.
CASSLELADTQYF	TGCGCCAGCAGCTTGGAACTAGCAGATACGCAGTATTTT	TRBJ2-3	TRBV5-1	.	.
CASSASGVSDTQYF	TGTGCCAGCAGTGCTAGCGGGGTATCAGATACGCAGTATTTT	TRBJ2-3	TRBV6-1	TRBD2	once
CASSFRWWGGPPYYEQYF	TGTGCCAGCAGCTTTAGGTGGTGGGGCGGTCCGCCCTACTACGAGCAGTACTTC	TRBJ2-7	TRBV7-9	.	.
CASRQGLSQYF	TGTGCCAGTCGGCAGGGGTTGTCGCAGTACTTC	TRBJ2-7	TRBV2	.	.
CASRRGGETDTQYF	TGTGCCAGTAGACGGGGGGGCGAAACAGATACGCAGTATTTT	TRBJ2-3	TRBV13	TRBD2	.
CASSSRQGTDTQYF	TGTGCCAGTAGTTCTCGACAGGGAACAGATACGCAGTATTTT	TRBJ2-3	TRBV19	TRBD1	once
CSGGDRGEKLFF	TGCAGCGGGGGGGACAGGGGTGAAAAACTGTTTTTT	TRBJ1-4	TRBV29-1	TRBD1	once
CASSIPGQGGTYEQYF	TGTGCCAGTAGTATCCCCGGACAGGGGGGCACCTACGAGCAGTACTTC	TRBJ2-7	TRBV19	TRBD1	.
CATSRGLAAIGEQYF	TGTGCCACCAGCCGGGGACTAGCGGCGATCGGGGAGCAGTACTTC	TRBJ2-7	TRBV15	TRBD2	.
CASSSTGKSNQPQHF	TGTGCCAGCTCATCCACAGGGAAGAGCAATCAGCCCCAGCATTTT	TRBJ1-5	TRBV18	.	few
CASSIAAGSGAEQYF	TGTGCCAGTAGTATAGCTGCGGGCAGCGGGGCGGAGCAGTACTTC	TRBJ2-7	TRBV19	TRBD2	.
CASSLDQTANYGYTF	TGTGCCAGCAGCTTAGATCAGACAGCGAACTATGGCTACACCTTC	TRBJ1-2	TRBV11-2	.	once
CASRKGLAYEQYF	TGTGCCAGCAGAAAGGGGCTAGCCTACGAGCAGTACTTC	TRBJ2-7	TRBV28	.	.
CASSQVRGLTEAFF	TGTGCCAGCAGCCAAGTCAGGGGCCTAACGGAAGCTTTCTTT	TRBJ1-1	TRBV14	.	.
CASSARGFGTQYF	TGTGCCAGCAGTGCACGGGGGTTTGGGACCCAGTACTTC	TRBJ2-5	TRBV2	.	.
CATSRGGVDNQPQHF	TGTGCCACCAGCAGAGGCGGGGTGGACAATCAGCCCCAGCATTTT	TRBJ1-5	TRBV15	.	.
CASSLGTLLFYGYTF	TGTGCCAGCAGCTTGGGGACTCTGCTCTTCTATGGCTACACCTTC	TRBJ1-2	TRBV7-2	.	.
CASSLDSLGGGYNEQFF	TGTGCCAGCAGCTTAGATTCTTTAGGGGGTGGGTACAATGAGCAGTTCTTC	TRBJ2-1	TRBV11-2	.	.
CASSSGAGPEAFF	TGTGCCAGCAGCTCAGGAGCGGGGCCTGAAGCTTTCTTT	TRBJ1-1	TRBV7-9	.	once
CASSLGAGGKNEQFF	TGTGCCAGCAGCTTGGGAGCGGGGGGTAAAAATGAGCAGTTCTTC	TRBJ2-1	TRBV5-4	TRBD2	once
CAWSSGGAGETQYF	TGTGCCTGGAGTTCCGGGGGGGCGGGGGAGACCCAGTACTTC	TRBJ2-5	TRBV30	TRBD2	.
CASSLGLAGGPFF	TGTGCCAGCAGCTTAGGGTTAGCGGGAGGGCCATTCTTT	TRBJ2-3	TRBV11-2	TRBD2	.
CASSEDRANTEAFF	TGTGCCAGCAGTGAAGACAGGGCAAACACTGAAGCTTTCTTT	TRBJ1-1	TRBV6-1	.	.
CASRTPTGALSGYTF	TGTGCCAGCAGAACTCCTACAGGGGCCTTAAGTGGCTACACCTTC	TRBJ1-2	TRBV6-1	TRBD1	.
CASSMTAGSPNYGYTF	TGTGCCAGTAGTATGACCGCAGGTTCCCCTAACTATGGCTACACCTTC	TRBJ1-2	TRBV19	.	.
CASSFAGNNEKLFF	TGTGCCAGCAGCTTCGCGGGTAACAATGAAAAACTGTTTTTT	TRBJ1-4	TRBV7-2	.	.
CASRTSGANVLTF	TGTGCCAGCAGAACTTCTGGGGCCAACGTCCTGACTTTC	TRBJ2-6	TRBV27	.	.
CASSSYHYYEQYF	TGTGCCAGTAGTAGTTATCACTACTACGAGCAGTACTTC	TRBJ2-7	TRBV19	.	.
CASSNPSGRVENEQFF	TGTGCCAGCAGCAACCCTAGCGGGAGAGTTGAGAATGAGCAGTTCTTC	TRBJ2-1	TRBV7-2	TRBD2	.
CASSSPLGVARGDTQYF	TGTGCCAGCAGCTCTCCACTCGGGGTAGCTCGGGGAGATACGCAGTATTTT	TRBJ2-3	TRBV7-2	.	.
CASSHRSGQPQHF	TGTGCCAGCAGCCACAGGTCTGGTCAGCCCCAGCATTTT	TRBJ1-5	TRBV27	.	.